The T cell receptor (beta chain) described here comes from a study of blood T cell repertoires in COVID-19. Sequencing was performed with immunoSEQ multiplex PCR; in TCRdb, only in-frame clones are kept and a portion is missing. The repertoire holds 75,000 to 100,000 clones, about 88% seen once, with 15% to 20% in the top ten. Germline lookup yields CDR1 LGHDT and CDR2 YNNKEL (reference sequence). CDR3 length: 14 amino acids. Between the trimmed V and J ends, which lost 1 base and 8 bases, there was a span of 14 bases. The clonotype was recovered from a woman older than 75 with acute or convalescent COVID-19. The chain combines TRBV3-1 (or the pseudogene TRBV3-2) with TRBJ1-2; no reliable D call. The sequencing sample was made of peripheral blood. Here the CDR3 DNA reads TGTGCCAGCAGCCAAGGGGGTCCCGAGGGCGGCTACACCTTC. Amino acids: CASSQGGPEGGYTF.